These T cell receptor beta chains were read from a single sample in a study of cytomegalovirus exposure and HLA in healthy donors. Assay: immunoSEQ multiplex PCR; the TCRdb copy retains only in-frame clones and omits some. The sample has more than 75,000 clones; 90% to 95% are singletons. The material sequenced was PBMCs. Every receptor here comes from a man between 18 and 29 years old in good health and CMV-seronegative. Each CDR3 is given with its conserved first and last residue. Each record gives: D gene, J gene, V gene, clone size, CDR3 protein, CDR3 DNA. D genes are given only for firm matches. A clone size is listed for some rows: how often the clone was seen (once, few, many), or a class if it is expanded.

>TRBD1|TRBJ2-3|TRBV5-1|once
CASSALTGAGTDTQYF
TGCGCCAGCAGCGCGTTGACAGGGGCGGGCACAGATACGCAGTATTTT
>NA|TRBJ1-5|TRBV7-8|NA
CASSSTVLSSQPQHF
TGTGCCAGCAGCTCCACGGTTCTCTCGAGTCAGCCCCAGCATTTT
>TRBD1|TRBJ1-2|TRBV6-5|NA
CASSYSGTDYGYTF
TGTGCCAGCAGTTACTCTGGGACAGACTATGGCTACACCTTC
>NA|TRBJ1-1|TRBV10-3|NA
CAIRQEGRTEAFF
TGTGCCATCAGACAAGAGGGTCGCACTGAAGCTTTCTTT
>TRBD1|TRBJ1-1|TRBV5-1|NA
CASREQGDSTEAFF
TGCGCCAGCAGGGAACAGGGGGACTCGACTGAAGCTTTCTTT
>TRBD2|TRBJ2-7|TRBV14|NA
CASSQGGGSIIEQYF
TGTGCCAGCAGCCAAGGGGGGGGATCCATTATAGAGCAGTACTTC
>NA|TRBJ1-2|TRBV5-1|NA
CASSPWGDSPISGYTF
TGCGCCAGCAGCCCGTGGGGCGACAGCCCCATAAGTGGCTACACCTTC
>NA|TRBJ2-1|TRBV6-5|NA
CASRPRVSNEQFF
TGTGCCAGCAGGCCGCGGGTCTCCAATGAGCAGTTCTTC
>NA|TRBJ1-2|TRBV18|NA
CASSPAQGQGYTF
TGTGCCAGCTCACCAGCCCAGGGGCAAGGCTACACCTTC
>NA|TRBJ1-6|TRBV28|NA
CAASGQRGSPLHF
TGTGCCGCATCCGGACAGCGGGGTTCACCCCTCCACTTT
>TRBD1|TRBJ1-2|TRBV30|few
CAWRLGQTYGYTF
TGTGCCTGGAGATTGGGACAGACCTATGGCTACACCTTC
>TRBD2|TRBJ2-1|TRBV29-1|NA
CSVQGGSYNEQFF
TGCAGCGTTCAGGGAGGGAGCTACAATGAGCAGTTCTTC
>TRBD2|TRBJ2-1|TRBV6-4|NA
CASSDSGTSDYNEQFF
TGTGCCAGCAGTGACTCCGGGACTAGCGACTACAATGAGCAGTTCTTC
>TRBD2|TRBJ2-2|TRBV7-6|NA
CASSKGLAGPGELFF
TGTGCCAGCAGCAAGGGACTAGCGGGACCCGGGGAGCTGTTTTTT
>TRBD1|TRBJ1-2|TRBV27|NA
CASSLGTGGRSGYTF
TGTGCCAGCAGTCTAGGGACAGGGGGCCGGAGTGGCTACACCTTC
>NA|TRBJ1-2|TRBV4-3|NA
CASSQDLGDYGYTF
TGCGCCAGCAGCCAAGATCTCGGAGACTATGGCTACACCTTC